A single sample gave rise to the 26 T cell receptor beta chains below, sequenced in a study of cytotoxic CD8 clonotypes in ibrutinib-treated CLL. The method was immunoSEQ multiplex PCR; TCRdb's version includes in-frame clones alone and lacks a portion of them. The profile shows 65,000 to 95,000 clones, about 86% of them singletons. The sequencing used PBMCs, collected before ibrutinib treatment. These receptors were collected from a human donor with chronic lymphocytic leukemia.

The chain recombines TRBV7-9 with TRBJ2-1; the match to TRBD2 covers 12 bases. V was clipped by 5 bases and J by 7 bases; unmatched bases: 12. Germline loops: CDR1 SEHNR, CDR2 FQNEAQ (reference sequence). The CDR3 runs 17 residues. The CDR3 region is CASSRYPASGRGNEQFF. CDR3 bases: TGTGCCAGCAGCCGGTACCCGGCTAGCGGGAGGGGGAATGAGCAGTTCTTC.

The chain links TRBV28 to TRBJ2-7, with 8 bases aligning to TRBD1. The CDR3 has 14 amino acids. V lost 6 bases to trimming and J lost 4 bases; unmatched junction nucleotides: 8. Germline CDR1 reads MDHEN; CDR2 reads SYDVKM. The CDR3, as DNA: TGTGCCAGCAGGATTCGGACAGGGAGTTACGAGCAGTACTTC. Its protein product is CASRIRTGSYEQYF.

The rearrangement joins TRBV6-1 to TRBJ2-7; 8 nucleotides align to TRBD2. Germline assignment: CDR1 MNHNS and CDR2 SASEGT. With V trimmed by 7 bases and J by 5 bases, 7 bases remained unmatched. This CDR3 region has 13 residues. CDR3 nucleotide sequence: TGTGCCAGCACCGGGACTAGTTTCCACGAGCAGTACTTC. This encodes CASTGTSFHEQYF.

The V and J genes are TRBV15 and TRBJ2-7, with TRBD2 matching 8 bases. CDR3 length equals 14 residues. Trimming cost V 5 bases and J 2 bases; bases outside gene matches: 5. CDR1 and CDR2 (germline): LNHNV, YYDKDF (reference sequence). Here the CDR3 reads CATSSVAGPYEQYF. Written as DNA, the CDR3 is TGTGCCACCAGCTCGGTAGCGGGACCCTACGAGCAGTACTTC.

The CDR3: CASSLGRGNEQFF. The CDR3 region has the DNA TGTGCCAGCAGTTTAGGCCGCGGTAATGAGCAGTTCTTC. This rearrangement joins TRBV27 to TRBJ2-1; D uncertain. Per germline, CDR1 MNHEY and CDR2 SMNVEV (reference sequence). V gave up 2 bases and J gave up 7 bases, with 9 bases separating them. The CDR3 runs to 13 residues.

The V gene is TRBV7-8, the J gene TRBJ1-1; no clear D. CDR3 length: 12 amino acids. CDR1 and CDR2 (germline): SGHVS, FQNEAQ. V was shortened by 1 base and J by 8 bases, with 8 bases between the two germline ends. The CDR3 DNA is TGTGCCAGCAGCTTAGGGGTTGCAGAAGCTTTCTTT. Protein sequence: CASSLGVAEAFF. The full variable domain, its missing parts supplied by reference TRBV7-8 and TRBJ1-1, is GAGVSQSPRYKVAKRGQDVALRCDPISGHVSLFWYQQALGQGPEFLTYFQNEAQLDKSGLPSDRFFAERPEGSVSTLKIQRTQQEDSAVYLCASSLGVAEAFFGQGTRLTVV.

The chain carries TRBV7-9 and TRBJ1-5, with unresolved D. Germline-derived CDR1 and CDR2 are SEHNR and FQNEAQ (reference sequence). Trimming pared 5 bases from V and 7 bases from J, leaving 9 bases between. The CDR3 runs 12 residues. CDR3 sequence reads: CASSPHSQPQHF. CDR3 nucleotides: TGTGCCAGCAGCCCCCACTCCCAGCCCCAGCATTTT.

The rearrangement joins TRBV29-1 to TRBJ2-1, with TRBD1 as a possible D gene (6 bases). The CDR3 has 15 amino acids. With 5 bases removed from V and 6 bases from J, the gap between germline ends came to 20 bases. Germline CDR1 and CDR2: SQVTM and ANQGSEA. The CDR3 DNA reads TGCAGCGTTAGCCCACTTGTACAGGGAATCAATGAGCAGTTCTTC. Encoded protein: CSVSPLVQGINEQFF.

Only a few counts were recorded for this clone. The rearrangement uses TRBV15 and TRBJ2-1; D remains unclear. CDR3 size: 15 residues. Germline V gene data show CDR1 as LNHNV and CDR2 as YYDKDF (reference sequence). V shed 0 bases and J shed 4 bases, with 10 bases lying between them. CDR3 residues: CATSREGQEYNEQFF. The CDR3, as DNA: TGTGCCACCAGCAGAGAGGGTCAGGAATACAATGAGCAGTTCTTC.

This chain uses TRBV9 with TRBJ1-1; D is possibly TRBD1 (5 bases). Germline CDR1 is SGDLS and CDR2 is YYNGEE. The V end lost 0 bases, the J end lost 8 bases, and 14 bases lay between the germline ends. The CDR3 covers 14 residues. This CDR3 reads CASSVGGRAPEAFF. The CDR3 nucleotides are TGTGCCAGCAGCGTAGGGGGCAGGGCCCCAGAAGCTTTCTTT.

This rearrangement joins TRBV19 to TRBJ1-5, with TRBD1 identical over 8 bases. This CDR3 region has 14 residues. From germline, CDR1 is LNHDA and CDR2 SQIVND (reference sequence). V gave up 5 bases and J gave up 6 bases; unmatched junction bases: 6. This CDR3 reads CASSAAGGGQPQHF. The CDR3 nucleotides read TGTGCCAGTAGTGCCGCAGGGGGCGGTCAGCCCCAGCATTTT. Variable domain in full (rest from reference TRBV19 and TRBJ1-5): DGGITQSPKYLFRKEGQNVTLSCEQNLNHDAMYWYRQDPGQGLRLIYYSQIVNDFQKGDIAEGYSVSREKKESFPLTVTSAQKNPTAFYLCASSAAGGGQPQHFGDGTRLSIL.

The genes are TRBV7-2 and TRBJ2-1, with 8 bases matching TRBD2. Trimming at V came to 2 bases and at J to 2 bases, leaving 5 bases not matched to a gene. The CDR3 is made up of 16 amino acids. Germline-derived CDR1 and CDR2 are SGHTA and FQGNSA. The CDR3 nucleotides read TGTGCCAGCAGCTTAAAACCAGCGGGGGCCTACAATGAGCAGTTCTTC. Amino acids: CASSLKPAGAYNEQFF.

The gene calls are TRBV9 and TRBJ2-3; D possibly corresponds to TRBD1 (5 bases). This CDR3 spans 16 amino acids. Germline assignment: CDR1 SGDLS and CDR2 YYNGEE. Trimming took off 0 bases at V and 0 bases at J, with 11 bases between the two ends. This CDR3 is CASSVAGLISTDTQYF. The CDR3 region has the DNA TGTGCCAGCAGCGTAGCAGGGCTAATTAGCACAGATACGCAGTATTTT.

The V call is TRBV7-8, the J call TRBJ1-2; TRBD1 matches at 7 bases. CDR1 and CDR2 (germline): SGHVS, FQNEAQ. The CDR3 extends over 13 amino acids. V lost 2 bases and J lost 4; bases outside the gene matches: 1. The CDR3 DNA follows: TGTGCCAGCAGCTTACAGGGGGGCTATGGCTACACCTTC. Protein product: CASSLQGGYGYTF.

The chain recombines TRBV9 with TRBJ2-3, with TRBD2 identical over 7 bases. The V segment lost 4 bases and the J segment 3 bases; nucleotides outside the gene matches: 8. The CDR3 sequence is 15 residues long. Germline lookup yields CDR1 SGDLS and CDR2 YYNGEE. This CDR3 is CASSPWEGFTDTQYF. CDR3 DNA: TGTGCCAGCAGCCCTTGGGAGGGATTTACAGATACGCAGTATTTT.

The chain employs TRBV11-2 and TRBJ1-3, with D hard to call. The germline gives CDR1 SGHAT, CDR2 FQNNGV. The CDR3 covers 16 residues. Trimming removed 5 bases at V and 4 bases at J, with 18 bases between. Written as DNA, the CDR3 is TGTGCCAGCAGCCACGAGGGAGGGCGAACAGGAAACACCATATATTTT. Residues: CASSHEGGRTGNTIYF.

V and J are TRBV27 and TRBJ1-4, with a tentative D call TRBD1 (5 bases). This CDR3 has 16 amino acids. V lost 3 bases to trimming and J lost 5 bases, with 16 bases between them. Per germline, CDR1 MNHEY and CDR2 SMNVEV (reference sequence). CDR3 sequence (DNA): TGTGCCAGCAGTTTGTCCAGGGTAGGGCACAATGAAAAACTGTTTTTT. The encoded protein is CASSLSRVGHNEKLFF.

This chain joins TRBV7-6 and TRBJ2-7; perhaps TRBD2 as D (6 bases). V dropped 1 base and J dropped 5 bases, with 18 bases sitting between them. Germline V gene sequence: CDR1 SGHVS, CDR2 FNYEAQ. The CDR3 is 16 amino acids. This CDR3 is CASSLEVADMDHEQYF. The CDR3 bases are TGTGCCAGCAGCTTAGAGGTAGCGGATATGGACCACGAGCAGTACTTC.

There are a few counts of this clone. V usage is TRBV4-1 and J usage is TRBJ2-1, with TRBD1 as a possible D gene (6 bases). The CDR3 is made up of 16 amino acids. Trimming pared 3 bases from V and 0 bases from J, leaving 12 bases between. Germline V gene sequence: CDR1 MGHRA, CDR2 YSYEKL. The CDR3 DNA reads as TGCGCCAGCAGCCAGTACAGGGTGATCTCCTACAATGAGCAGTTCTTC. Protein product: CASSQYRVISYNEQFF.

The chain links TRBV5-6 to TRBJ2-1; 11 positions match TRBD2. This CDR3 is 16 amino acids long. After removal of 4 bases from V and 3 bases from J, the junction contained 6 bases not matched to a gene. In germline, CDR1 is SGHDT, CDR2 YYEEEE. The CDR3 bases are TGTGCCAGCAGCGGAACCACTAGCGGGAGCTACAATGAGCAGTTCTTC. The encoded protein is CASSGTTSGSYNEQFF.

This chain joins TRBV28 and TRBJ2-2; TRBD2 is a possible D gene (5 bases). Trimming stripped 4 bases from V and 1 base from J, with 13 bases between. Germline CDR1 MDHEN, CDR2 SYDVKM. The CDR3 contains 16 residues. The CDR3 bases are TGTGCCAGCAGTTCGGAGGACTTGGGGAACACCGGGGAGCTGTTTTTT. Amino acids: CASSSEDLGNTGELFF.

This clone was recorded a few times. The rearrangement links TRBV30 to TRBJ1-3, with D hard to call. V was shortened by 4 bases and J by 1 base, with 5 bases between the two germline ends. There are 12 residues in the CDR3. From germline, CDR1 is GTSNPN and CDR2 SVGIG (reference sequence). CDR3 sequence: CAWTGSGNTIYF. The DNA for the CDR3 is TGTGCCTGGACGGGTTCTGGAAACACCATATATTTT.

The chain couples TRBV7-6 to TRBJ2-7, with 11 bases identical to TRBD2. The CDR3 consists of 14 residues. V lost 4 bases to trimming and J lost 4 bases; unmatched junction nucleotides: 3. Germline V gene data show CDR1 as SGHVS and CDR2 as FNYEAQ. The CDR3 here is CASSSGTSGYEQYF. The CDR3 nucleotides are TGTGCCAGCAGCTCCGGGACTAGCGGTTACGAGCAGTACTTC.

This rearrangement joins TRBV19 to TRBJ1-3; D gene unclear. Germline CDR1 LNHDA, CDR2 SQIVND (reference sequence). This CDR3 comprises 14 residues. The ends were cut back, 2 bases at V and 0 bases at J, with 5 bases in the middle. The CDR3 DNA sequence: TGTGCCAGTAGTATAAAGCACTCTGGAAACACCATATATTTT. Its protein product is CASSIKHSGNTIYF.

This clone was seen once. The V call is TRBV9, the J call TRBJ2-7, with 10 nucleotides matching TRBD2. The junction had 8 bases not matched to a gene; V was cut back by 3 bases and J by 5 bases. The CDR3 has 15 residues. Germline loops: CDR1 SGDLS, CDR2 YYNGEE. The CDR3 coding sequence is TGTGCCAGCAGCGGATCTAGCGGGAGTGCCAACGAGCAGTACTTC. The encoded protein is CASSGSSGSANEQYF.

The rearrangement links TRBV30 to TRBJ2-1; 7 bases fit TRBD1. J gave up 6 bases and V 5 bases, and 13 bases lay outside the gene matches. CDR1 GTSNPN and CDR2 SVGIG come from the germline V gene (reference sequence). This CDR3 spans 15 amino acids. CDR3 region: CAWSYSGGPLNEQFF. DNA of the CDR3: TGTGCCTGGTCTTACTCAGGGGGTCCGCTCAATGAGCAGTTCTTC. Using reference TRBV30 and TRBJ2-1 for the parts outside the CDR3, the full variable domain is SQTIHQWPATLVQPVGSPLSLECTVEGTSNPNLYWYRQAAGRGLQLLFYSVGIGQISSEVPQNLSASRPQDRQFILSSKKLLLSDSGFYLCAWSYSGGPLNEQFFGPGTRLTVL.